These T cell receptor beta chains were read from a single sample in a study of T cell responses to AZD1222 COVID-19 vaccine. The data were produced by immunoSEQ multiplex PCR, yet TCRdb's version contains in-frame clones alone and is incomplete. The sample has over 150,000 clones; 86% are singletons. Material: peripheral blood, obtained on day 0 of MenACWY control vaccination. Every receptor here comes from an adult in good health. Both conserved end residues are part of each CDR3. Not all rows give a size; the values are once, few, many and, for expanded clones, a class.

v_call clone_size cdr3_aa
TRBV5-1 . CASSFGQGRLWDTEAFF
TRBV14 once CASSRQRANVLTF
TRBV7-8 . CASSPRTSGTVEQYF
TRBV19 . CASSVTGAINNSPLHF
TRBV15 . CATSSDRGGGYTF
TRBV2 . CASSADYNEQFF
TRBV28 . CASIFSGARETQYF
TRBV3-1/TRBV3-2 . CASSQDLWGNTEAFF
TRBV6-5 . CASSDRVYGYTF
TRBV10-3 . CAISWFGERASGNTIYF
TRBV6-5 . CASSYEAGRETQYF
TRBV19 . CASTTTGTGSTDTQYF
TRBV12-3/TRBV12-4 . CASSRTRRETQYF
TRBV30 . CAWSGLAGLNTGELFF
TRBV5-5 . CASSSRTGQMIQETQYF
TRBV6-5 . CASSWDPNTGELFF
TRBV15 . CATSRDRDGSRGYTF
TRBV5-6 few CASSLKTNYSPLHF
TRBV27 . CASSRSGGSSYNEQFF
TRBV7-9 . CASSLKGARSREQYF
TRBV18 . CASSPRGDTEAFF
TRBV27 . CASSFSGRSISSYNSPLHF
TRBV9 . CASSVVGVADTQYF
TRBV19 . CASSIMQARPEKLFF
TRBV19 few CASSIRGTGGSRNTGELFF
TRBV5-1 . CASSHGLRPVVETQYF
TRBV2 . CASSGQGNGYTF
TRBV19 . CASSIQGKSYTF
TRBV19 . CASRGPQTNQPQHF
TRBV2 . CASSVGSSNTGELFF
TRBV5-6 few CASSQMTGGTEAFF
TRBV7-2 . CASSWDFSGISEQYF
TRBV5-6 . CASSFFAPNEQYF
TRBV4-2 . CASSQDVVAPANEQFF
TRBV7-9 . CASSSDRLPSGNTIYF
TRBV9 . CASSRGTSGVDTQYF
TRBV6-4 once CASSDSGENTQYF
TRBV28 . CASSPQGIRGLWYGYTF
TRBV6-4 . CASSDSVGAGELFF
TRBV18 . CASSPKTGTEAFF
TRBV3-1/TRBV3-2 . CASSQSTGELFF
TRBV27 few CASSLFGAANYGYTF
TRBV5-8 . CASSRQGYTGELFF
TRBV29-1 . CSGQGFTGNTIYF
TRBV11-3 . CASSLASWGHPANTGELFF
TRBV28 . CASSLRDLSYTF